The 2 T cell receptor beta chains presented below share a single source sample, sequenced in a study of shared clonotypes between healthy human individuals. The repertoire was sequenced with immunoSEQ multiplex PCR; TCRdb's copy has only in-frame clones and lacks some. The sample lists around 500,000 clones; approximately 80% were seen once. Sequenced sample: PBMCs. The receptor set was obtained from a woman aged 40 to 55 in good health. Some clones in this sample may be carry-over from other donors' samples.

Worth noting for this clone: The identical CDR3 is also encoded by other nucleotide sequences in the sample. The V gene is TRBV18, the J gene TRBJ1-4, with D unresolved. This CDR3 region has 16 residues. The germline gives CDR1 KGHSH, CDR2 LQKENI. Between the trimmed V and J ends, which lost 3 bases and 7 bases, there was a span of 18 bases. The CDR3 here is CASSPGHPAGTEKLFF. The CDR3 DNA is TGTGCCAGCTCACCGGGCCACCCCGCGGGTACTGAAAAACTGTTTTTT.

The J gene is TRBJ2-5, the V gene TRBV2; unclear D gene. In germline, CDR1 is SNHLY, CDR2 FYNNEI. V was cut by 2 bases and J by 4 bases, with 11 bases left in between. CDR3 length: 14 amino acids. The CDR3 nucleotides are TGTGCCAGCAGTGAACGGTTCCAAGGAGAGACCCAGTACTTC. It encodes CASSERFQGETQYF.